The source of this T cell receptor beta chain is a study of a mutant IDH1 vaccine in newly diagnosed glioma. Study information: Among treated patients, approximately 60% were male and about 38% female, and mean age was around 40 years.

The assay was immunoSEQ multiplex PCR, and TCRdb's table has in-frame clones only and misses some. The sample lists 35,000 to 40,000 clones; more than 90% were seen once. Time point: baseline, week 1 (first vaccination visit). The sample's treatment: pre-vaccination baseline after standard-of-care therapy. Sequencing used PBMCs, obtained from a glioma patient treated with radiotherapy, temozolomide or both. This sequence was found in a man younger than 35 with glioma.

The CDR3 DNA follows: TGTGCCTGGAGCGTCGAGGGTGGCTTTAACAATCAGCCCCAGCATTTT. This codes for CAWSVEGGFNNQPQHF. The chain carries TRBV30 and TRBJ1-5, with D unclear. The CDR3 runs 16 residues. The V end lost 3 bases, the J end lost 3 bases, and 18 bases lay between the germline ends. Per germline, CDR1 GTSNPN and CDR2 SVGIG (reference sequence).